This record concerns one T cell receptor (beta chain) sequence. No antigen is known for it. Per-base quality was not reported, and no clone a single base away is much larger than it. The immunoSEQ Assay, a bias-controlled multiplex PCR, was used to amplify TCRbeta CDR3 regions from genomic DNA. The paper's processing steps were these. The number of nucleated cells in each sample was estimated from the amplification of reference gene primers within the assay. Sequence reads were collapsed and filtered to measure the absolute abundance of every unique TCRbeta CDR3 rearrangement. Productive Simpson clonality was computed per sample as the square root of Simpson's diversity index over productive rearrangements. Held by TCRdb, this immuneACCESS table contains in-frame sequences only and omits some clones. Under half of the omission traces to an unresolved V gene where checked; the cause of the rest is unknown. Clone size and the V and J calls come from that table; the DNA yielded D and trimming. The table for this sample lists around 290,000 clones; roughly 91% of them were counted only once. The ten largest clonotypes hold 2% to 2.5% of the sample.

This sample was taken from a study of blood T cell repertoires in COVID-19 (dated by TCRdb to the early 2020s). General notes on the study: Recovered participants in ImmuneRACE Cohort 3 were defined by two consecutive negative NP/OP PCR tests, clearance by a healthcare professional, or resolution of symptoms. The collaborator samples originated in the United States, Italy and Spain and spanned the acute and convalescent phases of COVID-19. The prospective study material was composed of cDNA or gDNA derived from T cells, B-cell-depleted T cells, or PBMCs. Subjects who had been exposed to COVID-19, were actively infected with it, or had recovered from it provided the deeply sampled blood TCRbeta repertoires that made up the dataset. The repertoires were released in a freely available public database intended as a resource for research on the immune response to SARS-CoV-2. Samples were obtained from the ongoing ImmuneRACE study (first 160 participants) and from 1,254 subjects provided by 6 global collaborators. A de-identified subject ID, COVID-19 status, age in years and sex were almost always included in the sample metadata. Where available, HLA class I and class II types were taken from metadata supplied by the sample provider and were not determined by assay-based typing. The full study reports these points: The amount of clinical and demographic metadata varied by source and participant and was provided uncurated.

Participants in the prospective study were aged about 18 to 89 years, lived in under 30 United States geographic areas, and enrolled through a virtual design. Cohort assignment in the prospective study relied on participant-reported clinical history from a screening survey and a study questionnaire. Mobile phlebotomists in the prospective study collected whole blood, serum and a nasopharyngeal or oropharyngeal swab from every participant. Over a 2-month period, participants in the prospective study had the option of providing additional blood draws and questionnaires. Before DNA extraction, prospective study blood samples were shipped either frozen or at room temperature. The V end loses 6 bases and the J end loses 1 base, and a stretch of 15 bases separates them. The cysteine opens and the phenylalanine closes a CDR3 of 15 amino acids. Only the CDR3 portion is preserved as DNA: 45 bases, with reading frame beginning at the first base. The CDR1 and CDR2 encoded by the germline V gene are MDHEN and SYDVKM.

Sample: PBMCs or T cells enriched from blood (not recorded which). The sequence is built from TRBV28 and TRBJ1-1; TRBD1 is a weak D gene call, 5 bases matching. This TCR derives from a woman aged 55-69 years in a cohort exposed to, infected with or recovered from COVID-19 (not recorded which). At the DNA level, the sequence is TGTGCCAGCAGCCTTTTAACGGGGGGGAACACTGAAGCTTTCTTT. Its protein is CASSLLTGGNTEAFF. Full variable domain (CDR3 extended with the reference TRBV28 and TRBJ1-1 proteins): DVKVTQSSRYLVKRTGEKVFLECVQDMDHENMFWYRQDPGLGLRLIYFSYDVKMKEKGDIPEGYSVSREKKERFSLILESASTNQTSMYLCASSLLTGGNTEAFFGQGTRLTVV.